The rows below give T cell receptor beta chains drawn from one sample of a study of read filtering for tumor transcriptome and immune sequencing. TCRdb processed the reads anew with MiXCR; each CDR3 protein has one entry. The table has 100,000 to 150,000 distinct CDR3 sequences, 10% to 15% seen once. Sequenced material: a population of CD138-negative cells sorted from bone marrow. Source of these receptors: a donor aged 40 or older with multiple myeloma. Each CDR3 is given with its conserved first and last residue. The order of the fields is D gene, V gene, clone size, J gene, CDR3 DNA, CDR3 protein. D genes are given only for firm matches. Clone size is not always given. Where it is, it says once, few, many or a class for expanded clones.

D gene: -
V gene: TRBV20-1
clone size: few
J gene: TRBJ1-5
CDR3 DNA: TGCAGTGCTAGATACCAGGGGCCTTATAGCAATCAGCCCCAGCATTTT
CDR3 protein: CSARYQGPYSNQPQHF

D gene: -
V gene: TRBV29-1
clone size: many
J gene: TRBJ2-1
CDR3 DNA: TGCAGCGTTAAGATGCCAGGGTTAAATGATGAGCAGTTCTTC
CDR3 protein: CSVKMPGLNDEQFF

D gene: -
V gene: TRBV5-1
clone size: once
J gene: TRBJ1-6
CDR3 DNA: TGCGCCAGCAGTAGGGGAACCGGAGGCACTCAAGCTTACTTT
CDR3 protein: CASSRGTGGTQAYF

D gene: -
V gene: TRBV7-6
clone size: -
J gene: TRBJ2-7
CDR3 DNA: TGTGCCAGCAGCTTAAGCCCCGACGAGCAGTACTTC
CDR3 protein: CASSLSPDEQYF

D gene: -
V gene: TRBV18
clone size: many
J gene: TRBJ2-7
CDR3 DNA: TGTGCCAGCTCACCTCCGGTGGGCTACGAGCAGTACTTC
CDR3 protein: CASSPPVGYEQYF

D gene: -
V gene: TRBV7-9
clone size: many
J gene: TRBJ2-1
CDR3 DNA: TGTGCCAGCAGCTTATCCGGGCAGTCCAGGTTCTTC
CDR3 protein: CASSLSGQSRFF

D gene: TRBD1
V gene: TRBV20-1
clone size: -
J gene: TRBJ2-7
CDR3 DNA: TGCAGTGCTCGTGACACCGGGACAGGGGACTACGAGCAGTACTTC
CDR3 protein: CSARDTGTGDYEQYF

D gene: TRBD1
V gene: TRBV5-5
clone size: few
J gene: TRBJ2-1
CDR3 DNA: TGTGCCAGCACGCGCAGGACAGGGAACAATGAGCAGTTCTTC
CDR3 protein: CASTRRTGNNEQFF

D gene: -
V gene: TRBV20-1
clone size: many
J gene: TRBJ1-5
CDR3 DNA: TGCAGTGCTAGAGACGGGAGGGGTGGGCAGCCCCAGCATTTT
CDR3 protein: CSARDGRGGQPQHF

D gene: -
V gene: TRBV5-1
clone size: many
J gene: TRBJ2-1
CDR3 DNA: TGCGCCAGCAGCTTAACCGGGACGGGAACAAGGTACAATGAGCAGTTCTTC
CDR3 protein: CASSLTGTGTRYNEQFF

D gene: -
V gene: TRBV5-1
clone size: few
J gene: TRBJ2-5
CDR3 DNA: TGCGCCGGCAGCTTGAACCCGCCGGACCTTCAAGAGACCCAGTACTTC
CDR3 protein: CAGSLNPPDLQETQYF

D gene: -
V gene: TRBV9
clone size: few
J gene: TRBJ2-3
CDR3 DNA: TGTGCCAGCAGCGTAGTGGGGACGGGACGTGGCACAGATACGCAGTATTTT
CDR3 protein: CASSVVGTGRGTDTQYF

D gene: -
V gene: TRBV20-1
clone size: many
J gene: TRBJ2-2
CDR3 DNA: TGCAGTGCTAGAAGGCAGGGACCCGCCACCGGGGAGCTGTTTTTT
CDR3 protein: CSARRQGPATGELFF

D gene: -
V gene: TRBV19
clone size: -
J gene: TRBJ2-2
CDR3 DNA: TGTGCCAGTAGTATCGGCGGGGCGATCACCGGGGAGCTGTTTTTT
CDR3 protein: CASSIGGAITGELFF

D gene: -
V gene: TRBV7-2
clone size: many
J gene: TRBJ2-1
CDR3 DNA: TGTGCCAGCAGCCAGGCCAGGTTTTCCTACAATGAGCAGTTCTTC
CDR3 protein: CASSQARFSYNEQFF

D gene: -
V gene: TRBV12-3/TRBV12-4
clone size: many
J gene: TRBJ2-1
CDR3 DNA: TGTGCCAGCAGTCCTCATCTGACCAGGGGCACCTACAATGAGCAGTTCTTC
CDR3 protein: CASSPHLTRGTYNEQFF

D gene: TRBD1
V gene: TRBV29-1
clone size: many
J gene: TRBJ2-7
CDR3 DNA: TGCAGCGCCATTACAGGGGGCCTCTCCTACGAGCAGTACTTC
CDR3 protein: CSAITGGLSYEQYF

D gene: -
V gene: TRBV7-2
clone size: few
J gene: TRBJ1-1
CDR3 DNA: TGTGCCAGCGGGGGCCAGGGGATGAACACTGAAGCTTTCTTT
CDR3 protein: CASGGQGMNTEAFF

D gene: -
V gene: TRBV10-3
clone size: many
J gene: TRBJ1-1
CDR3 DNA: TGTGCCATCAGTGAGGAGGAGAACACTGAAGCTTTCTTT
CDR3 protein: CAISEEENTEAFF

D gene: TRBD2
V gene: TRBV7-3
clone size: many
J gene: TRBJ2-1
CDR3 DNA: TGTGCCAGCAGCTTAACAGTAGCGGGAGGGATAGATGAGCAGTTCTTC
CDR3 protein: CASSLTVAGGIDEQFF

D gene: TRBD2
V gene: TRBV20-1
clone size: many
J gene: TRBJ2-1
CDR3 DNA: TGCAGTGCCCCTATCCCGGGAGGGATCTACAATGAGCAGTTCTTC
CDR3 protein: CSAPIPGGIYNEQFF

D gene: TRBD2
V gene: TRBV7-9
clone size: many
J gene: TRBJ2-3
CDR3 DNA: TGTGCCAGCAGCTTGCCCCTCGGGCTAGCGGGAAGGGAATCTCATCATACGCAGTATTTT
CDR3 protein: CASSLPLGLAGRESHHTQYF

D gene: -
V gene: TRBV29-1
clone size: many
J gene: TRBJ1-1
CDR3 DNA: TGCAGCGTTAACGTAGGAGGGACACTTGAAGCTTTCTTT
CDR3 protein: CSVNVGGTLEAFF

D gene: -
V gene: TRBV5-1
clone size: many
J gene: TRBJ2-5
CDR3 DNA: TGTGCCAGCAGCTTCGGGGCGTACCAAGAGACCCAGTACTTC
CDR3 protein: CASSFGAYQETQYF